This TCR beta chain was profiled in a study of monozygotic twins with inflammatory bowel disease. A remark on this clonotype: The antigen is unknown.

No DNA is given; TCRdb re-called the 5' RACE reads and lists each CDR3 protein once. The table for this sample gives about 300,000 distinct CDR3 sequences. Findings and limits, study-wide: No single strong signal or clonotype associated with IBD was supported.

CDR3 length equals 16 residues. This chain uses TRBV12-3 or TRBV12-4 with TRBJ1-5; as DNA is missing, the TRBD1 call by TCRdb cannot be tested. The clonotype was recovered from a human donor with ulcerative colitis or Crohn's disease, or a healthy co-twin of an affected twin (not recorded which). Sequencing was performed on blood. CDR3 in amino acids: CASSLAGQGVIQPQHF.